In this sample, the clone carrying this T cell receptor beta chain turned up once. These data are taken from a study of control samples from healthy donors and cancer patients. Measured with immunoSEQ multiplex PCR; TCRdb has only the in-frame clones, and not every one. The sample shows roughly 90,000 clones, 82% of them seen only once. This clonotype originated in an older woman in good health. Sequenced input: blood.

CDR3 nucleotide sequence: TGTGCCAGCTCACCACCTCTGCCGACGGGAGCCTACGAGCAGTACTTC. It yields the protein CASSPPLPTGAYEQYF. J is TRBJ2-7 and V is TRBV18; possibly TRBD2 for D (6 bases). Per germline, CDR1 KGHSH and CDR2 LQKENI. The ends were cut back, 0 bases at V and 2 bases at J, with 14 bases in the middle. CDR3 length equals 16 residues.